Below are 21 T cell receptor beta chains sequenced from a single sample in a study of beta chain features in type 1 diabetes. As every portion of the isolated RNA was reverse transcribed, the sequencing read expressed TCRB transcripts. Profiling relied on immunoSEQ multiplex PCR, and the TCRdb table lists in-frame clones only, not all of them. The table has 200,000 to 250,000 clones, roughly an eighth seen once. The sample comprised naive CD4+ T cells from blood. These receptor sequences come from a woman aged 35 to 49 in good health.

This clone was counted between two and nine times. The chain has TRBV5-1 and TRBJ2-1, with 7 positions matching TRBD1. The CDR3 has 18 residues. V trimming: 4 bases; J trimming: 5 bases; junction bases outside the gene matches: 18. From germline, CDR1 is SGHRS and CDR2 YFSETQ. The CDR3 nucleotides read TGCGCCAGCAGCACGACTACCGGGACAGTTAGGGGAAACAATGAGCAGTTCTTC. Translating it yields CASSTTTGTVRGNNEQFF.

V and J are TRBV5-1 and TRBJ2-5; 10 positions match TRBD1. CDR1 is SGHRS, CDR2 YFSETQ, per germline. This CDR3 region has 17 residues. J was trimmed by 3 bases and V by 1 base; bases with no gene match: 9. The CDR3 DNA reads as TGCGCCAGCAGCTTGTCGATGACAGGGGGCGGAAAAGAGACCCAGTACTTC. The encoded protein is CASSLSMTGGGKETQYF.

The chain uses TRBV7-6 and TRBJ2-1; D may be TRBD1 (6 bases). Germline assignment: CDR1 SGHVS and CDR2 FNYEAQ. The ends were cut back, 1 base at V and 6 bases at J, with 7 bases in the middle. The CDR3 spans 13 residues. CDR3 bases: TGTGCCAGCAGCTTAGAGGGGGTCAATGAGCAGTTCTTC. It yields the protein CASSLEGVNEQFF.

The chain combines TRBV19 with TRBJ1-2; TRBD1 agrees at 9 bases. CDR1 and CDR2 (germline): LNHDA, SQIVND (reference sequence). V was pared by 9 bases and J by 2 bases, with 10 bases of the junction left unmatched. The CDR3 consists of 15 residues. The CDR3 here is CASHPGQGRNYGYTF. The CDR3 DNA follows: TGTGCCAGCCACCCGGGACAGGGTAGAAACTATGGCTACACCTTC.

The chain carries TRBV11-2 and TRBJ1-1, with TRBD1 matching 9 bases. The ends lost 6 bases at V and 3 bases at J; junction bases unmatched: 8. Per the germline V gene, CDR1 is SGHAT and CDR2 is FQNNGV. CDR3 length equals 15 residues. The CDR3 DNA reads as TGTGCCAGCAGGATCCTCGACAGGGGGGACACTGAAGCTTTCTTT. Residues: CASRILDRGDTEAFF.

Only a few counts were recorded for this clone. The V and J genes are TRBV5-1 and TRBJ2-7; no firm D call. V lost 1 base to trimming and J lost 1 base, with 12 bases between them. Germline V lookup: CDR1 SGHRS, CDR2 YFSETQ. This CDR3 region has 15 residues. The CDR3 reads CASSLSGRGSYEQYF. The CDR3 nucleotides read TGCGCCAGCAGCTTGTCCGGAAGAGGATCCTACGAGCAGTACTTC.

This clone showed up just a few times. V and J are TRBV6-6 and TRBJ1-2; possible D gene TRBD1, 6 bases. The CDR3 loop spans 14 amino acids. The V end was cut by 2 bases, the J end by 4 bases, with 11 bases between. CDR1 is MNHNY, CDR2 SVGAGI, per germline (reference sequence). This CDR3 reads CASSYAGQIYGYTF. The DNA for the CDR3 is TGTGCCAGCAGTTACGCCGGACAGATCTATGGCTACACCTTC.

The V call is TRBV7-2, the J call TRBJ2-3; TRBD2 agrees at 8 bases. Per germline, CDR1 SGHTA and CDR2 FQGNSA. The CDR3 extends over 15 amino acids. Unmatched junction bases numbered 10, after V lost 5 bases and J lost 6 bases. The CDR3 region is CASSVLAGYRDTQYF. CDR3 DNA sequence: TGTGCCAGCAGCGTTCTAGCGGGCTACAGGGATACGCAGTATTTT.

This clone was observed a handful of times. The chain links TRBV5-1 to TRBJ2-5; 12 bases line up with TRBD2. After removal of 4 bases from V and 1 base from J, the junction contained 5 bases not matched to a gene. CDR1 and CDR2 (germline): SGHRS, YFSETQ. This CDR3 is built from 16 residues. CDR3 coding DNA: TGCGCCAGCAGCAAGAGGACTAGCGGGATCCAAGAGACCCAGTACTTC. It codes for CASSKRTSGIQETQYF.

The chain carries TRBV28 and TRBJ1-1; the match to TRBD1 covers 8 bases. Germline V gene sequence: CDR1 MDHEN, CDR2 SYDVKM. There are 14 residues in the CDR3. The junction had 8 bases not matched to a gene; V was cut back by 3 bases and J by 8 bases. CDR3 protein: CASSLRNDRGEAFF. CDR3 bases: TGTGCCAGCAGTTTGAGAAACGACAGGGGAGAAGCTTTCTTT.

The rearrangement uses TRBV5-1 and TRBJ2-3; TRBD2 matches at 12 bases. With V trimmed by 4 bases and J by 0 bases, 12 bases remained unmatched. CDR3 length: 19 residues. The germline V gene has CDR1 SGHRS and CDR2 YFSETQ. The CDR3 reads CASSPEGLAGSSSTDTQYF. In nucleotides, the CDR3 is TGCGCCAGCAGCCCGGAGGGACTAGCGGGTAGCTCTAGCACAGATACGCAGTATTTT.

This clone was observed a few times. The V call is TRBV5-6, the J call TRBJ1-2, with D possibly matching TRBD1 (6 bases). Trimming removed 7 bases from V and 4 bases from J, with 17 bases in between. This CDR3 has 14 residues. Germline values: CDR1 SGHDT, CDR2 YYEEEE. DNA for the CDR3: TGTGCCAGCCGGGGGGCAGGAGGAGTCTATGGCTACACCTTC. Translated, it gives CASRGAGGVYGYTF.

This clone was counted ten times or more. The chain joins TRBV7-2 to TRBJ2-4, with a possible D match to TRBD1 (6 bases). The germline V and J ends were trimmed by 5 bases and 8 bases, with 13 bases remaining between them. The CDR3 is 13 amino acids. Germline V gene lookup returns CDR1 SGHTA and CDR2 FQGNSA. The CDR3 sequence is CASSQNRADIQYF. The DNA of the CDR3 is TGTGCCAGCAGCCAGAACAGGGCGGACATTCAGTACTTC.

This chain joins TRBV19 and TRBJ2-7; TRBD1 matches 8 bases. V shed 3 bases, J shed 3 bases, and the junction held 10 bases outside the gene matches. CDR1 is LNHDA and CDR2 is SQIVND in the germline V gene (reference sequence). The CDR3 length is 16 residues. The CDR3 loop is CASSIGGTGRYYEQYF. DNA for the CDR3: TGTGCCAGTAGTATCGGTGGGACAGGTCGATACTACGAGCAGTACTTC.

CDR3 sequence: CASSLADNEQFF. CDR3 sequence (DNA): TGTGCCAGCAGCTTGGCGGACAATGAGCAGTTCTTC. This chain connects TRBV5-4 to TRBJ2-1; D is undetermined. V lost 0 bases to trimming and J lost 5 bases, with 3 bases between them. This CDR3 is 12 amino acids long. The germline V gene encodes CDR1 SGHNT and CDR2 YYREEE (reference sequence).

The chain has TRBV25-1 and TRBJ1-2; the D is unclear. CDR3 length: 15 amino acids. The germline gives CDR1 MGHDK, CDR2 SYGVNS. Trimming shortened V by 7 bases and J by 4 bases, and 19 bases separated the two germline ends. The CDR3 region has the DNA TGTGCCAGCATTGATTCGATCGGAGCGTTCTATGGCTACACCTTC. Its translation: CASIDSIGAFYGYTF.

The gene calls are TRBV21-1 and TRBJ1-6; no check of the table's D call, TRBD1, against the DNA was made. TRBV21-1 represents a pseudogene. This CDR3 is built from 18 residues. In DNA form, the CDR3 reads TGTGCCAGCAGCAGAAAGCCGGACAGAGTCTACTTTAATTCACCCCTCCACTTT. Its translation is CASSRKPDRVYFNSPLHF.

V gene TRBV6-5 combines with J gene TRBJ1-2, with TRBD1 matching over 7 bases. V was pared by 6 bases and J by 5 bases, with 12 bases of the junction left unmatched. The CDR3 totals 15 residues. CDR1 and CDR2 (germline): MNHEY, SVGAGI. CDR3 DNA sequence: TGTGCCAGCAGCCTGGACAGGTTGGGTGCGTATGGCTACACCTTC. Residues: CASSLDRLGAYGYTF.

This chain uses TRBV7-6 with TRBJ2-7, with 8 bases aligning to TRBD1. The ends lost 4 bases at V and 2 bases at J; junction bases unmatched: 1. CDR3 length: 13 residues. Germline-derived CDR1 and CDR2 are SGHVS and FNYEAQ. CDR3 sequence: CASSSRGPYEQYF. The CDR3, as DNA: TGTGCCAGCAGCTCCAGGGGGCCCTACGAGCAGTACTTC.

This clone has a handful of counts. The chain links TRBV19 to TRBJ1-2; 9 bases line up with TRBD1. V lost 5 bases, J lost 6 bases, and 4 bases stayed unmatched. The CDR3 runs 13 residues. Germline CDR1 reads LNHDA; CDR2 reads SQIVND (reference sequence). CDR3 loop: CASSPTGGHGYTF. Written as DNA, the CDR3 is TGTGCCAGTAGTCCGACAGGGGGTCATGGCTACACCTTC.

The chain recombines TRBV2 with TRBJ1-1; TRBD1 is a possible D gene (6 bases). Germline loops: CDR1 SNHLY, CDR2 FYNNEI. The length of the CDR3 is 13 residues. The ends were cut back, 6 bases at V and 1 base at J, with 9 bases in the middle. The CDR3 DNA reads TGTGCCAGCAGGCCGGGACAGAACACTGAAGCTTTCTTT. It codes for CASRPGQNTEAFF.